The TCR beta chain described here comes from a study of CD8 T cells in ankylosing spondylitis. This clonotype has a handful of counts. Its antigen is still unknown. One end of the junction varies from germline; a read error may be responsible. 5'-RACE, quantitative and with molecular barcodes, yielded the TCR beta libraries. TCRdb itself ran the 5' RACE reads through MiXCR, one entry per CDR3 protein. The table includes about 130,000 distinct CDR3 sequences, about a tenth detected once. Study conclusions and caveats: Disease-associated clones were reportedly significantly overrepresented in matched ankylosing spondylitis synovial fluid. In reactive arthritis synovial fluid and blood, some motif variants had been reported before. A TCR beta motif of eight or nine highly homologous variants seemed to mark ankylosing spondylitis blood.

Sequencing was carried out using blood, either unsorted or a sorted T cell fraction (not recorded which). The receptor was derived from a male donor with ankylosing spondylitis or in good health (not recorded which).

The CDR3 nucleotides are TGCTGTGCTAGAGATACCTCAGCGGGAGCATACAATGAGCAGTTCTTC. Translating gives CCARDTSAGAYNEQFF. The chain employs TRBV20-1 and TRBJ2-1; 8 bases align to TRBD2. This CDR3 is 16 amino acids long. CDR1 DFQATT and CDR2 SNEGSKA come from the germline V gene (reference sequence).